This TCR beta chain was obtained from a study of blood T cell repertoires in COVID-19. As for the study in general: Samples of COVID-19 (acute and convalescent) were obtained from the United States, Italy and Spain. Nucleic acid was either cDNA or gDNA, and it came from T cells, B-cell-depleted T cells, or PBMCs.

The CDR3 has 13 amino acids. Trimming pared 2 bases from V and 15 bases from J, leaving 17 bases between. Germline V gene lookup returns CDR1 MNHNS and CDR2 SASEGT. Per the authors' pipeline: By means of reference gene primer amplification, nucleated cell counts were estimated. The assay was immunoSEQ multiplex PCR, and TCRdb's table has in-frame clones only and misses some. That table gives V, J and clone size, and the DNA gave D and trimming. The table records about 80,000 clones, about 85% of them present only once. The V and J genes are TRBV6-1 and TRBJ2-1; D is possibly TRBD2 (6 bases). The TCR sequence derives from a human donor in a cohort sampled during active COVID-19. The sample taken for sequencing was peripheral blood. DNA for the CDR3: TGTGCCAGCAGTGAACGTCACGGAGGGGTTCTGTTCTTC. This encodes CASSERHGGVLFF.